The 3 T cell receptor beta chains reported below all come from one sample, sequenced in a study of Tregs in tolerant kidney transplant recipients (dated by TCRdb to about 2019). Preparation of the library involved the immunoSEQ multiplex PCR assay. Here the immuneACCESS table is served through TCRdb, limited to in-frame sequences with V and J called. Missing clones are a known gap in these copies; in checked studies unresolved V genes cover under half, and the rest lacks a known reason. Here the sample has about 18,000 clones; around 82% occur a single time. More than 2% of the sample is taken by the ten largest. Material for sequencing was Tregs from blood. The receptors originated from a human donor in good health.

The chain combines TRBV6-4 with TRBJ1-4; D gene uncertain. Trimming stripped 2 bases from V and 0 bases from J, with 19 bases between. Per the germline V gene, CDR1 is MRHNA and CDR2 is SNTAGT. This CDR3 is built from 19 residues. The CDR3 nucleotides are TGTGCCAGCAGTGACCCAGAGCGTTTCCCGGGCCCAACTAATGAAAAACTGTTTTTT. This codes for CASSDPERFPGPTNEKLFF.

This chain links TRBV9 with TRBJ2-1; 7 bases match TRBD1. Per germline, CDR1 SGDLS and CDR2 YYNGEE. The V and J ends lost 3 bases and 2 bases, in that order; junction bases with no gene match: 5. This CDR3 contains 15 residues. The CDR3 here is CASSARQGAYNEQFF. In DNA, the CDR3 is TGTGCCAGCAGCGCCCGACAGGGAGCCTACAATGAGCAGTTCTTC.

The V gene is TRBV7-3, the J gene TRBJ2-2, with TRBD1 as a possible D gene (6 bases). The length of the CDR3 is 15 residues. Trimming stripped 5 bases from V and 5 bases from J, with 15 bases between. In germline, CDR1 is SGHTA, CDR2 FQGTGA. CDR3 DNA: TGTGCCAGCAGCCTTACAGGGTCGTGGACCGGGGAGCTGTTTTTT. It yields the protein CASSLTGSWTGELFF.